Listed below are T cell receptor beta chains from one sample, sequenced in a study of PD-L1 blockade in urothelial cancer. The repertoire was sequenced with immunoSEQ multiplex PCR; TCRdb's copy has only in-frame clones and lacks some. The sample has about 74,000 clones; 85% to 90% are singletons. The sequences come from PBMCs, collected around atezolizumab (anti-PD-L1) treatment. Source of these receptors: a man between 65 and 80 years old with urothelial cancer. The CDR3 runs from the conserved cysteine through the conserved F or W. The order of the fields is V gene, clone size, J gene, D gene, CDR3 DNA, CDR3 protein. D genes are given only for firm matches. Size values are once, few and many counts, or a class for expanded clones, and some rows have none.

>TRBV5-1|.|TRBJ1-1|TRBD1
TGCGCCAGCAGCAGAGACAGGGTGAACACTGAAGCTTTCTTT
CASSRDRVNTEAFF
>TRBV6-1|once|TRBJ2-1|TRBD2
TGTGCCAGCAGTGAATCACTAGCGGGAGTCTACAATGAGCAGTTCTTC
CASSESLAGVYNEQFF
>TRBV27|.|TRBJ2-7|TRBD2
TGTGCCAGCAGTTTGAGGATAGCGGGAGGGCCCCCCTACGAGCAGTACTTC
CASSLRIAGGPPYEQYF
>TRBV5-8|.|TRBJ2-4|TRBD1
TGTGCCAGCAGCCTCGATGGGACAGGCGTGGACATTCAGTACTTC
CASSLDGTGVDIQYF
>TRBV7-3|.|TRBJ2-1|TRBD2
TGTGCCAGCAGCTTAAGGCGGGAGTTGGGCAATGAGCAGTTCTTC
CASSLRRELGNEQFF
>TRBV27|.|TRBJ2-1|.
TGTGCCAGCAGTTGGACTCGCGGTTCCCCCCGCGTCCATGAGCAGTTCTTC
CASSWTRGSPRVHEQFF
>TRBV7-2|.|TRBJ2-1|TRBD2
TGTGCCAGCAGCTTAAGGGGCGCCGGGAGGGGGCAGTTCTTC
CASSLRGAGRGQFF
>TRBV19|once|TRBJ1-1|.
TGTGCCAGTAGTATAGTCCTTTTCAACACTGAAGCTTTCTTT
CASSIVLFNTEAFF
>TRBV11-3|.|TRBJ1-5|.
TGTGCCAGCATGGGCAGCAATCAGCCCCAGCATTTT
CASMGSNQPQHF
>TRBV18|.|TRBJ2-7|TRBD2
TGTGCCAGCTCAGCCCTAGCGGAGAGCTCCTACGAGCAGTACTTC
CASSALAESSYEQYF
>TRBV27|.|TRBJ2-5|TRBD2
TGTGCCAGCAGTCCAGGACTAGAGATGACCCAGTACTTC
CASSPGLEMTQYF
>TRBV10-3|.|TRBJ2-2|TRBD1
TGTGCCTCTAGATCCGGGACAGGGGACACCGGGGAGCTGTTTTTT
CASRSGTGDTGELFF
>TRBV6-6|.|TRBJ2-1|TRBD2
TGTGCCAGCAGTCACGGGGCTAGCGGGAGGCGGGGTGAGCAGTTCTTC
CASSHGASGRRGEQFF
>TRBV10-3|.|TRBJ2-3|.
TGTGCCATCAGCGGACTATCGGCTTATACGCAGTATTTT
CAISGLSAYTQYF
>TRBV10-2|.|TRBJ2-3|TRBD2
TGCGCCAGCAGTGAGTCGATGGCGGGAGTGAAAGTACTTGCTAGCACAGATACGCAGTATTTT
CASSESMAGVKVLASTDTQYF
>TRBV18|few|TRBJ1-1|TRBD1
TGTGCCAGCTCTCCACAGGGGGGGATCACTGAAGCTTTCTTT
CASSPQGGITEAFF
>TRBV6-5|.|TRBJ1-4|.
TGTGCCAGCAGAGAGCTAGATCCTCGGGAAAAACTGTTTTTT
CASRELDPREKLFF
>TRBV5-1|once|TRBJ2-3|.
TGCGCCAGCAGCTTGGGACTAGGGATAGATACGCAGTATTTT
CASSLGLGIDTQYF
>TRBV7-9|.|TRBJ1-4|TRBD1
TGTGCCAGCAGCTCGGACAGGGAAATTAATGAAAAACTGTTTTTT
CASSSDREINEKLFF
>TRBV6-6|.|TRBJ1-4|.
TGTGCCAGCAGTACCCCGGGATATAATGAAAAACTGTTTTTT
CASSTPGYNEKLFF
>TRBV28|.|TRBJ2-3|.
TGTGCCAGCGTCCCGGCTACTAGCCCTAGCACAGATACGCAGTATTTT
CASVPATSPSTDTQYF
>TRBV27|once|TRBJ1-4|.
TGTGCCAGCTCCAACTACGGTCCCCCGGGGAATCTAGTTGCAACTAATGAAAAACTGTTTTTT
CASSNYGPPGNLVATNEKLFF
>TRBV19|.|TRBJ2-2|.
TGTGCCAGTAGTATCGGGTTTGGGGGACTGGACACCGGGGAGCTGTTTTTT
CASSIGFGGLDTGELFF
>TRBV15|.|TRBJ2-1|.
TGTGCCACCAGCAGAGATGGGGGGAACAATGAGCAGTTCTTC
CATSRDGGNNEQFF
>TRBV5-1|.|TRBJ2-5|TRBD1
TGCGCCAGCAGCTGGGGGACAGGGGCCGAGACCCAGTACTTC
CASSWGTGAETQYF
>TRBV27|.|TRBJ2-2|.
TGTGCCAGCAGTCCCCGTAAGGCAGCAAGAGGTTGGCTGTTTTTT
CASSPRKAARGWLFF
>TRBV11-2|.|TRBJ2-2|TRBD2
TGTGCCAGCAGCCTCCGGACTAGCGGGCCGAACACCGGGGAGCTGTTTTTT
CASSLRTSGPNTGELFF
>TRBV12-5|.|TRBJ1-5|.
TGTGCTAGTGGTTTGGGGACAATAAGCAATCAGCCCCAGCATTTT
CASGLGTISNQPQHF
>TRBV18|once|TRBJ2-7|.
TGTGCCAGCTCACCACGAGGCAGCTACGAGCAGTACTTC
CASSPRGSYEQYF
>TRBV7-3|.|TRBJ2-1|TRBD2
TGTGCCAGCAGCTTAATGGAGCGGGGTGAGCAGTTCTTC
CASSLMERGEQFF
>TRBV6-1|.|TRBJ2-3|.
TGTGCCAGCAGTGATACAGGGAGTCCCACAGATACGCAGTATTTT
CASSDTGSPTDTQYF
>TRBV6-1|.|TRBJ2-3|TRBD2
TGTGCCAGCAGTTCGCCGGGACTAGCGCTGCATACGCAGTATTTT
CASSSPGLALHTQYF
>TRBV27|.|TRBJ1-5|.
TGTGCCAGCAGTTTATACTCGACAGTGAGCAATCAGCCCCAGCATTTT
CASSLYSTVSNQPQHF
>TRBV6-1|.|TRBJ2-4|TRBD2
TGTGCCAGCACCTCCGGCGGGGGGGTCGGCATTCAGTACTTC
CASTSGGGVGIQYF
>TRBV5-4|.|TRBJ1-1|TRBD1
TGTGCCAGCAGCTTGGGGACAGGGTGGGCCACTGAAGCTTTCTTT
CASSLGTGWATEAFF
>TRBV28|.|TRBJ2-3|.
TGTGCCAGCAGTTCTCCCGGGAAGCAGTATTTT
CASSSPGKQYF
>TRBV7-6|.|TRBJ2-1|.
TGTGCCAGCAGCTTATCCAGAAGCTCCTACAATGAGCAGTTCTTC
CASSLSRSSYNEQFF
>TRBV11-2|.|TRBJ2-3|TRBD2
TGTGCCAGCAGCTTGGACGGGAGGGTGGCAGATACGCAGTATTTT
CASSLDGRVADTQYF
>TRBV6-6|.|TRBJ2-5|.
TGTGCCAGCAGCGGTAAGGAGACCCAGTACTTC
CASSGKETQYF
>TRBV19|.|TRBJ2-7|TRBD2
TGTGCCAGTAGTTCTACCGGGACTAGGGGCGAGCAGTACTTC
CASSSTGTRGEQYF
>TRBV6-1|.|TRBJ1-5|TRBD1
TGTGCCAGCAGTGCGGGACAGGGGGGCAATCAGCCCCAGCATTTT
CASSAGQGGNQPQHF
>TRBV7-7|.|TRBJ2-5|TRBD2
TGTGCCAGCAGCTTAGGCCTAGCGGGACAAGAGACCCAGTACTTC
CASSLGLAGQETQYF
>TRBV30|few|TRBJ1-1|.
TGTGCCTGGAGTGTGACAGGTAGTGAAGCTTTCTTT
CAWSVTGSEAFF